Relative to its sample, the clone carrying this TCR beta chain is medium-sized. The antigen is unknown. This record comes from a study of early T cells in non-severe SARS-CoV-2 infection. At the level of the study: Unsorted whole-blood RNA was sequenced in bulk, leaving chains unpaired. Findings and caveats of the study: Clonotype matching in VDJdb favored anti-spike CD8 responses and did not capture private and CD4 specificities.

Attachment of unique molecular identifiers was made to individual cDNA molecules. TCRdb re-analysed the 5' RACE reads in MiXCR, keeping a single row per CDR3 protein. The sample lists about 67,000 distinct CDR3 sequences; around a tenth were seen once. Germline V gives CDR1 SGHAT, CDR2 FQNNGV. The CDR3 runs to 15 residues. The V end lost 0 bases, the J end lost 7 bases, and 12 bases lay between the germline ends. Sequencing input: whole blood. This receptor was taken from an adult who was a healthcare worker with PCR-confirmed SARS-CoV-2 infection or an uninfected control (not recorded which). The chain combines TRBV11-2 with TRBJ2-2; weak D call: TRBD2 (5 bases). The CDR3 spells CASSLEAFGGGELFF. The CDR3 nucleotides read TGTGCCAGCAGCTTAGAGGCGTTCGGAGGCGGGGAGCTGTTTTTT.